The clone carrying this T cell receptor (beta chain) was seen just once. The antigen is not known. Sequence at one end of the junction differs from germline and may be a read error. The sample comes from a study of OX40 agonist ivuxolimab in advanced cancers. Systemic immunosuppression or autoimmune disease history was grounds to exclude patients. Profiled with immunoSEQ multiplex PCR; TCRdb holds only in-frame clones, not every one. The sample carries approximately 100,000 clones, roughly 80% recorded once. Study results and caveats: Both blood CD4+ and CD8+ T cells showed clonal growth by week 6 at 0.1 to 3.0 mg/kg. Among the lowest levels of clonal expansion were found in partial responders at 0.1-3.0 mg/kg. CD8+ T cells showed, on average, more clonal expansion than CD4+ cells.

This sequence was found in an adult with an advanced solid tumor such as melanoma, head and neck, liver or kidney cancer. Sequencing used CD4+ or CD8+ T cells sorted from blood, obtained in a trial of the OX40 agonist ivuxolimab.

For the CDR3, the DNA is TGCGCCAGCAGCCAAGATCGGGACTCCCTGAACATTCAGTACTTC. Protein product: CASSQDRDSLNIQYF. The V gene is TRBV11-2, the J gene TRBJ2-4, with D possibly TRBD2 on 6 matching bases. The CDR3 loop spans 15 amino acids. Per the germline V gene, CDR1 is SGHAT and CDR2 is FQNNGV.